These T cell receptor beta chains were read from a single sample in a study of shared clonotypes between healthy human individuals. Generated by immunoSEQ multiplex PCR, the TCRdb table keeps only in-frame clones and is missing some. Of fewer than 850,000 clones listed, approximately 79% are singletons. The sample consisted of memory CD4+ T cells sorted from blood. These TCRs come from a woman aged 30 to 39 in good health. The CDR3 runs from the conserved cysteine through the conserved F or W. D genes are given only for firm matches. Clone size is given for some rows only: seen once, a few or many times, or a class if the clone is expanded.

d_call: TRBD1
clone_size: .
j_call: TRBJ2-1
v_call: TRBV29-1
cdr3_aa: CSVERTGAYNEQFF
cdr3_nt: TGCAGCGTTGAACGGACAGGGGCCTACAATGAGCAGTTCTTC

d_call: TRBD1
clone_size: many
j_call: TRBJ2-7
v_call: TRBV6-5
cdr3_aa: CASSSRGTAYEQYF
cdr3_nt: TGTGCCAGCAGCTCGAGAGGGACAGCCTACGAGCAGTACTTC

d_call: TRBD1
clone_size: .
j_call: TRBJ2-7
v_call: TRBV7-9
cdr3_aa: CASSTSDRDEQYF
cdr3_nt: TGTGCCAGCAGCACCTCTGACAGGGACGAGCAGTACTTC

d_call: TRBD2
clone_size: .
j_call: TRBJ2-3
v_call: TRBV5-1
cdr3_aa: CASSLTSGTDTQYF
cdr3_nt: TGCGCCAGCAGCCTGACTAGCGGGACGGATACGCAGTATTTT

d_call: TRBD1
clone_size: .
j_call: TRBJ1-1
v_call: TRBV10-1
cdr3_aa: CASQGAWNTEAFF
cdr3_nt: TGCGCCAGCCAGGGGGCTTGGAACACTGAAGCTTTCTTT

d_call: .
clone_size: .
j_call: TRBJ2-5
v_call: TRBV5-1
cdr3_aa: CASSLSSRPGETQYF
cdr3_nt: TGCGCCAGCAGCTTGTCAAGTCGGCCGGGGGAGACCCAGTACTTC

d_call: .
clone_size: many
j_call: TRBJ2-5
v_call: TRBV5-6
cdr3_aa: CASSPQGGETQYF
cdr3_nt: TGTGCCAGCAGCCCACAGGGTGGAGAGACCCAGTACTTC

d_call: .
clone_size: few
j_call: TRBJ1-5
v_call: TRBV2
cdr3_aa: CASSEATDNQPQHF
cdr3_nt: TGTGCCAGCAGTGAAGCAACAGACAATCAGCCCCAGCATTTT

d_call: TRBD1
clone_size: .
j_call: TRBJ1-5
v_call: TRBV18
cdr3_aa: CASSPGQGAQPQHF
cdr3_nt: TGTGCCAGCTCACCGGGGCAGGGGGCTCAGCCCCAGCATTTT

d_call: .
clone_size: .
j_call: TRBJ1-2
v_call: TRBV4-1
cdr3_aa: CASSNRDSANYGYTF
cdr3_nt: TGCGCCAGCAGCAACCGGGACTCAGCTAACTATGGCTACACCTTC

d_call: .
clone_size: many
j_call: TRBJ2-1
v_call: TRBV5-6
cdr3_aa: CASSLVANEQFF
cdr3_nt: TGTGCCAGCAGCTTGGTCGCCAATGAGCAGTTCTTC

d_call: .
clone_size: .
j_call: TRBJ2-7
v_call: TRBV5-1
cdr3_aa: CASSLGNLAPLGAGPGEQYF
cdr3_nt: TGCGCCAGCAGCTTGGGTAATTTGGCTCCACTCGGCGCGGGTCCGGGGGAGCAGTACTTC

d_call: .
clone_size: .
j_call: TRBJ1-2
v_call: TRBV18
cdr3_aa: CASFPTGTLYGYTF
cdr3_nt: TGTGCCAGCTTCCCGACAGGTACTCTCTATGGCTACACCTTC

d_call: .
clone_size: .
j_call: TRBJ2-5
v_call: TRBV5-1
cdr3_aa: CASSWQGLEETQYF
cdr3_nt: TGCGCCAGCAGCTGGCAGGGGTTGGAGGAGACCCAGTACTTC

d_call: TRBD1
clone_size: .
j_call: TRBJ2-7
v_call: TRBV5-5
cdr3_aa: CASSLGTGGSYEQYF
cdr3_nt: TGTGCCAGCAGCTTGGGTACAGGGGGTTCCTACGAGCAGTACTTC

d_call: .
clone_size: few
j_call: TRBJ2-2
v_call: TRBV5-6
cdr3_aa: CASSLLLDNTGELFF
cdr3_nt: TGTGCCAGCAGCTTATTACTAGATAACACCGGGGAGCTGTTTTTT

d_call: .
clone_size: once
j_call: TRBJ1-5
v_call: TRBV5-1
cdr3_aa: CASSALEGDQPQHF
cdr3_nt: TGCGCCAGCAGCGCGCTCGAGGGAGATCAGCCCCAGCATTTT

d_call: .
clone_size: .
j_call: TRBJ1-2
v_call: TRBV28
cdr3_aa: CASSSGSGARNYGYTF
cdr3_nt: TGTGCCAGCAGTTCAGGTTCAGGGGCACGTAACTATGGCTACACCTTC

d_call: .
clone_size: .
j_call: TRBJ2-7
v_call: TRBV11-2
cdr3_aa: CASSPLPTGYEQYF
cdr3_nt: TGTGCCAGCAGCCCCCTCCCTACGGGCTACGAGCAGTACTTC

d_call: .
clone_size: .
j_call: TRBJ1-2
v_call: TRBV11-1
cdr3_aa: CASSFPQGQDGYTF
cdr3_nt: TGTGCCAGCAGCTTCCCCCAGGGACAAGATGGCTACACCTTC

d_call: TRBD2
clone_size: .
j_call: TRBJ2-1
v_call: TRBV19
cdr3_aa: CASSIDTGAGGYNEQFF
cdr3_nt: TGTGCCAGTAGTATAGATACCGGAGCGGGAGGATACAATGAGCAGTTCTTC

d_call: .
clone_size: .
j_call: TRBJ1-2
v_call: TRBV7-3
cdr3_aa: CASSSRGESGYTF
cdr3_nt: TGTGCCAGCAGCTCTAGGGGGGAGTCTGGCTACACCTTC